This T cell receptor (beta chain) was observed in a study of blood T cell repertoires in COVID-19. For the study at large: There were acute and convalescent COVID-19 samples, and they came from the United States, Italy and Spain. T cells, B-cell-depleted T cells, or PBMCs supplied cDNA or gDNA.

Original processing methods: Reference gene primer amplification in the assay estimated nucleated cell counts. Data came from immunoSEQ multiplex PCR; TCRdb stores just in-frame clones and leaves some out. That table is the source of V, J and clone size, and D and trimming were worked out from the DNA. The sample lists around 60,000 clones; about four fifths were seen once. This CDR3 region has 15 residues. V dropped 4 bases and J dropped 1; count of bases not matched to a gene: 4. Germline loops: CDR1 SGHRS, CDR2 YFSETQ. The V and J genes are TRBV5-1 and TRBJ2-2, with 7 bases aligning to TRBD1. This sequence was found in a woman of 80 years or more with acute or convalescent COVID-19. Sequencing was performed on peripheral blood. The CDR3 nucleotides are TGCGCCAGCAGCCCCAGGACAGGGAACACCGGGGAGCTGTTTTTT. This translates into CASSPRTGNTGELFF.